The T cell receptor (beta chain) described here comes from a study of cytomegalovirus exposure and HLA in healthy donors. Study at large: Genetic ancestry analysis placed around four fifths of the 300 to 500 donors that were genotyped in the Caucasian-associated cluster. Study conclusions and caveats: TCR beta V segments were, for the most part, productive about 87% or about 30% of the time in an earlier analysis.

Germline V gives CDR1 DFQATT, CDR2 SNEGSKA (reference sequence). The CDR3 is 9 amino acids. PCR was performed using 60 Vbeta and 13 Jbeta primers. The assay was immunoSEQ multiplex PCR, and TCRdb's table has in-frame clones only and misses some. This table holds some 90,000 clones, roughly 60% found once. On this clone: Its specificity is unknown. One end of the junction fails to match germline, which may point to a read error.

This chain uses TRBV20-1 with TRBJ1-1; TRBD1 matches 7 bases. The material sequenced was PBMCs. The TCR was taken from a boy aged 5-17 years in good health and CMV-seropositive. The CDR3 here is CSAETDRLF. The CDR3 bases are TGCAGTGCTGAAACGGACAGGCTCTTT.